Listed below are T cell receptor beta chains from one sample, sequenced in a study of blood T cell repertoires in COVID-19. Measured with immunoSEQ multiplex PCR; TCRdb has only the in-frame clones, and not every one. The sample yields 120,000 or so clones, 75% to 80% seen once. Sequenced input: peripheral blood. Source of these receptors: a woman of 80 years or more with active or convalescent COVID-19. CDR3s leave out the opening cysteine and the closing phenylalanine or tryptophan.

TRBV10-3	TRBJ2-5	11	AISGRGLETQY
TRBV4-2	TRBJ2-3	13	ASTAAGGSTDTQY
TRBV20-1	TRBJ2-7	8	SARQDEQY
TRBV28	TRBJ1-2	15	ASSSLRDRVFYQRYT
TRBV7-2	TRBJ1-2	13	ASLTPGRGNYGYT
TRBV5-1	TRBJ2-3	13	ASSTGQGGTDTQY
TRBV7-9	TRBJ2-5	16	ASSYRTSTGTYQETQY
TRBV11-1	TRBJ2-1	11	ASPRRLHNEQF
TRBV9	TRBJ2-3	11	ASGRQGGDTQY
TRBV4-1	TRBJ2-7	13	ASSRVPGQGHEQY
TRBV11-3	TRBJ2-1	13	ASSKQGNSYNEQF
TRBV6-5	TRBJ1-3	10	ASAASGNTIY
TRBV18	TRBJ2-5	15	ASSPSQLAGVGETQY
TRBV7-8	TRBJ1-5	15	ASSVGTGEYSNQPQH
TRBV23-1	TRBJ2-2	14	ASSRSGQGPPGELF
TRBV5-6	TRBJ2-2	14	ASSPEWDWNTGELF
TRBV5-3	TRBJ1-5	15	ARSWDSEYLSNQPQH
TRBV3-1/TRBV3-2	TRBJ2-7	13	ASSQVGQGSNEQY
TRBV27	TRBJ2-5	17	ASSLSGGVGRSYQETQY
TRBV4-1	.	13	ASSQMRNSNQPQY
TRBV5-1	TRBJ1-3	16	ASSLKSPGQGPGNTIY
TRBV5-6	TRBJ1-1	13	ASSGRQGLVAEAF
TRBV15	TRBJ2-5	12	ATSRDPVEGTQY